A single TCR beta chain is shown here with its context. This CDR3 region has 11 residues. The germline V and J ends were trimmed by 7 bases and 8 bases, with 14 bases remaining between them. CDR1 SQVTM and CDR2 ANQGSEA come from the germline V gene. In the authors' methods: Amplified reference gene primers provided the basis for estimating nucleated cell counts. TCRdb keeps only in-frame clones here, not all; method: immunoSEQ multiplex PCR. V and J calls and clone size are copied from that table; D and trimming were computed from the DNA. The sample lists roughly 120,000 clones; around four fifths were seen once. This entry is derived from a study of blood T cell repertoires in COVID-19. Turning to the study itself: Donors in the United States, Italy and Spain gave samples during acute or convalescent COVID-19. Sources were T cells, B-cell-depleted T cells, or PBMCs; the material itself was cDNA or gDNA.

The chain combines TRBV29-1 with TRBJ1-2, with a possible D match to TRBD1 (5 bases). The source material was peripheral blood. The TCR originated in a woman aged 55-75 years with acute or convalescent COVID-19. For the CDR3, the DNA is TGCAGCGCGGCTAACCGGGGGGGCTACACCTTC. Its translation: CSAANRGGYTF.